The 9 T cell receptor beta chains listed next were all sequenced from one sample in a study of Ad26.COV2.S vaccination and SARS-CoV-2 variants. The treatment here: roughly 20 received Ad26.COV2.S at low or high dose, single or two shots; 5 received placebo; per-sample allocation not given. Repertoires come from day 63 after the first vaccine or placebo injection. Using immunoSEQ multiplex PCR, the repertoire was profiled, and TCRdb retains in-frame clones only, with some absent. The table includes fewer than 900,000 clones, around 92% detected once. The sequenced sample was peripheral blood, obtained in a trial of Ad26.COV2.S vaccine versus placebo. Receptors were obtained from a person aged 18-65 years who received the Ad26.COV2.S COVID-19 vaccine or a placebo.

This chain's CDR3 is CASSLRGGWFF. CDR3 DNA: TGTGCCAGCAGTCTCCGGGGGGGATGGTTCTTC. This chain connects TRBV25-1 to TRBJ2-1, with TRBD2 identical over 8 bases. Losses at the gene ends were 5 bases for V and 15 bases for J; bases not matched to a gene: 6. Germline V lookup: CDR1 MGHDK, CDR2 SYGVNS. The CDR3 sequence is 11 residues long.

This chain joins TRBV25-1 and TRBJ2-1; 11 nucleotides align to TRBD2. The CDR3 is 16 amino acids. With V trimmed by 8 bases and J by 3 bases, 9 bases remained unmatched. Germline V gives CDR1 MGHDK, CDR2 SYGVNS. CDR3 amino acids: CASEGSGLAVYNEQFF. In DNA, the CDR3 is TGTGCCAGCGAGGGCTCGGGACTAGCGGTCTACAATGAGCAGTTCTTC.

The chain carries TRBV2 and TRBJ1-1, with TRBD1 as a possible D gene (5 bases). Trimming took off 2 bases at V and 4 bases at J, with 14 bases between the two ends. The CDR3 is 15 residues long. CDR1 is SNHLY, CDR2 FYNNEI, per germline. CDR3 sequence reads: CASSERLRGSTEAFF. CDR3 in DNA: TGTGCCAGCAGTGAACGCCTTAGGGGCAGCACTGAAGCTTTCTTT. Based on the CDR3 plus reference TRBV2 and TRBJ1-1, the full variable domain is EPEVTQTPSHQVTQMGQEVILRCVPISNHLYFYWYRQILGQKVEFLVSFYNNEISEKSEIFDDQFSVERPDGSNFTLKIRSTKLEDSAMYFCASSERLRGSTEAFFGQGTRLTVV.

V gene TRBV6-6 combines with J gene TRBJ2-1; a possible D gene is TRBD1 (6 bases). The CDR3 totals 13 residues. CDR1 is MNHNY, CDR2 SVGAGI, per germline (reference sequence). The V gene lost 6 bases and the J gene lost 7 bases, with 13 bases spanning the gap. DNA for the CDR3: TGTGCCAGCAGCCGTCCGGACAGAAATGAGCAGTTCTTC. This sequence encodes CASSRPDRNEQFF.

This chain uses TRBV30 with TRBJ1-6; D ambiguous. Looked up from germline, CDR1 is GTSNPN and CDR2 is SVGIG (reference sequence). This CDR3 comprises 13 residues. The V end lost 4 bases, the J end lost 3 bases, and 7 bases lay between the germline ends. CDR3 residues: CAWTVSYNSPLHF. The CDR3 coding sequence is TGTGCCTGGACTGTTAGCTATAATTCACCCCTCCACTTT.

The rearrangement uses TRBV5-4 and TRBJ2-5, with TRBD2 identical over 14 bases. The CDR3 is made up of 16 amino acids. The V gene end was trimmed by 4 bases and the J gene end by 4 bases; junction bases not matched to a gene: 6. The germline CDR1 and CDR2 sequences are SGHNT and YYREEE (reference sequence). DNA for the CDR3: TGTGCCAGCAGCGCGGGACTAGCGGGGGTGGGAGAGACCCAGTACTTC. Translating it yields CASSAGLAGVGETQYF.

J is TRBJ2-7 and V is TRBV10-3, with 10 bases fitting TRBD2. Looked up from germline, CDR1 is ENHRY and CDR2 is SYGVKD. V was pared by 5 bases and J by 4 bases, with 5 bases of the junction left unmatched. CDR3 length: 14 residues. The CDR3 region is CAISISGRSYEQYF. The CDR3 DNA is TGTGCCATCAGTATTAGCGGGAGGTCGTACGAGCAGTACTTC.

This clone appeared a single time. This chain connects TRBV11-2 to TRBJ2-2; a weak D match, TRBD2 (5 bases). Germline CDR1 and CDR2: SGHAT and FQNNGV. The CDR3 consists of 17 residues. V shed 0 bases and J shed 3 bases, with 14 bases lying between them. CDR3 loop: CASSLDMLRGYTGELFF. The DNA for the CDR3 is TGTGCCAGCAGCTTAGATATGTTACGAGGGTACACCGGGGAGCTGTTTTTT.

The rearrangement joins TRBV6-5 to TRBJ1-2; TRBD1 agrees at 9 bases. This CDR3 spans 14 amino acids. CDR1 is MNHEY and CDR2 is SVGAGI in the germline V gene. J was trimmed by 5 bases and V by 2 bases; bases with no gene match: 3. CDR3 in amino acids: CASSYRDRAYGYTF. The DNA for the CDR3 is TGTGCCAGCAGTTACAGGGACAGGGCTTATGGCTACACCTTC.